The present T cell receptor (beta chain) was sequenced within a study of T-cell reconstitution after alpha-beta-depleted transplantation in children. After removal of 2 bases from V and 7 bases from J, the junction contained 11 bases not matched to a gene. The CDR3 is 17 amino acids. Germline V gene sequence: CDR1 ENHRY, CDR2 SYGVKD. Concerning this clonotype itself: The antigen is undetermined.

Notes on the study in general: Newly generated T cells supplied most T-cell counts and diversity one year post-transplant. About two months after transplant, alpha-beta T cells reportedly came from several hundred expanded graft clones. In some patients, recipient T cells and intrathymic progenitors surviving conditioning explained high day-60 diversity.

TCRbeta library construction was performed incorporating unique molecular identifiers. TCRdb itself ran the PCR reads through MiXCR, one entry per CDR3 protein. The sample has 700,000 to 950,000 distinct CDR3 sequences; 16% are singletons. The chain joins TRBV10-3 to TRBJ2-2, with 9 bases lining up with TRBD1. The source of this sequence is a male patient younger than 18 who had a stem cell transplant for acute lymphoblastic leukemia, so the T cells may come from the graft donor. Specimen: PBMCs, mostly from graft donor cells, collected 360 days after TCRalphabeta/CD19-depleted stem cell transplant. The CDR3 sequence is CAISEPRTGANVGELFF. The CDR3 DNA is TGTGCCATCAGTGAGCCCCGGACAGGGGCTAACGTCGGGGAGCTGTTTTTT.